The rows below give T cell receptor beta chains drawn from one sample of a study of blood T cell repertoires in COVID-19. Repertoires were generated with immunoSEQ multiplex PCR, while TCRdb's copy carries only in-frame clones and drops some. The sample yields 150,000 to 200,000 clones, approximately 95% seen once. The sequenced sample consisted of peripheral blood. Receptors were obtained from a woman between 50 and 59 years old with acute or convalescent COVID-19. The CDR3 runs from the conserved cysteine through the conserved F or W. The D gene is left open where the match is weak. Some rows have no size entry. The others give once, few or many, or a class for an expanded clone.

clone_size: .
j_call: TRBJ2-2
d_call: .
cdr3_length: 15
v_call: TRBV5-1
cdr3_aa: CASSSGRSNTGELFF
cdr3_nt: TGCGCCAGCAGCTCTGGGCGATCGAACACCGGGGAGCTGTTTTTT

clone_size: .
j_call: TRBJ2-5
d_call: .
cdr3_length: 14
v_call: TRBV7-6
cdr3_aa: CASSLTAIQETQYF
cdr3_nt: TGTGCCAGCAGCTTAACAGCTATACAAGAGACCCAGTACTTC

clone_size: .
j_call: TRBJ2-7
d_call: .
cdr3_length: 13
v_call: TRBV5-4
cdr3_aa: CASSSQGGGEQYF
cdr3_nt: TGTGCCAGCAGCTCCCAGGGGGGTGGGGAGCAGTACTTC

clone_size: .
j_call: TRBJ2-1
d_call: TRBD2
cdr3_length: 16
v_call: TRBV9
cdr3_aa: CASSDLSGVTYNEQFF
cdr3_nt: TGTGCCAGCAGCGACCTTAGCGGGGTAACCTACAATGAGCAGTTCTTC

clone_size: .
j_call: TRBJ1-6
d_call: TRBD1
cdr3_length: 15
v_call: TRBV10-3
cdr3_aa: CAISESGTVGSPLHF
cdr3_nt: TGTGCCATCAGTGAGTCAGGGACAGTGGGATCACCCCTCCACTTT

clone_size: .
j_call: TRBJ2-5
d_call: TRBD1
cdr3_length: 15
v_call: TRBV7-8
cdr3_aa: CASSLTPDRGETQYF
cdr3_nt: TGTGCCAGCAGCTTAACCCCGGACAGGGGGGAGACCCAGTACTTC

clone_size: .
j_call: TRBJ1-2
d_call: .
cdr3_length: 15
v_call: TRBV7-6
cdr3_aa: CASSLQGASGHGYTF
cdr3_nt: TGTGCCAGCAGCCTCCAGGGCGCGAGTGGGCATGGCTACACCTTC

clone_size: .
j_call: TRBJ1-6
d_call: .
cdr3_length: 14
v_call: TRBV6-6
cdr3_aa: CASMRGSYNSPLHF
cdr3_nt: TGTGCCAGCATGCGGGGCTCCTATAATTCACCCCTCCACTTT

clone_size: .
j_call: TRBJ2-4
d_call: TRBD2
cdr3_length: 15
v_call: TRBV2
cdr3_aa: CASRGTTSGENIQYF
cdr3_nt: TGTGCCAGCAGGGGGACGACTAGCGGGGAAAACATTCAGTACTTC

clone_size: .
j_call: TRBJ1-2
d_call: TRBD1
cdr3_length: 17
v_call: TRBV25-1
cdr3_aa: CASSEYPGGEANYGYTF
cdr3_nt: TGTGCCAGCAGTGAATATCCAGGGGGCGAAGCTAACTATGGCTACACCTTC

clone_size: .
j_call: TRBJ2-1
d_call: TRBD1
cdr3_length: 19
v_call: TRBV5-1
cdr3_aa: CASSLRWGTGKGSYNEQFF
cdr3_nt: TGCGCCAGCAGCTTGAGGTGGGGGACAGGGAAGGGCTCCTACAATGAGCAGTTCTTC

clone_size: .
j_call: TRBJ2-7
d_call: .
cdr3_length: 14
v_call: TRBV4-1
cdr3_aa: CASSQEEGDYEQYF
cdr3_nt: TGCGCCAGCAGCCAAGAGGAGGGAGACTACGAGCAGTACTTC

clone_size: .
j_call: TRBJ2-7
d_call: .
cdr3_length: 14
v_call: TRBV28
cdr3_aa: CASSPTDSYYEQYF
cdr3_nt: TGTGCCAGCAGCCCGACGGACTCATACTACGAGCAGTACTTC

clone_size: .
j_call: TRBJ2-1
d_call: TRBD1
cdr3_length: 13
v_call: TRBV11-2
cdr3_aa: CATTPPQGGEQFF
cdr3_nt: TGTGCCACCACCCCCCCACAGGGGGGTGAGCAGTTCTTC

clone_size: .
j_call: TRBJ2-3
d_call: .
cdr3_length: 15
v_call: TRBV5-1
cdr3_aa: CASSLERSSTDTQYF
cdr3_nt: TGCGCCAGCAGCTTGGAACGGTCTAGCACAGATACGCAGTATTTT

clone_size: .
j_call: TRBJ2-5
d_call: .
cdr3_length: 16
v_call: TRBV4-1
cdr3_aa: CASSHNPRDAQETQYF
cdr3_nt: TGCGCCAGCAGCCATAACCCCCGGGATGCGCAAGAGACCCAGTACTTC

clone_size: .
j_call: TRBJ1-6
d_call: .
cdr3_length: 13
v_call: TRBV5-4
cdr3_aa: CASSPDRDPPLHF
cdr3_nt: TGTGCCAGCAGCCCGGACAGAGATCCACCCCTCCACTTT

clone_size: once
j_call: TRBJ1-2
d_call: .
cdr3_length: 18
v_call: TRBV7-2
cdr3_aa: CASSLEERGSNYVYGYTF
cdr3_nt: TGTGCCAGCAGCTTAGAGGAGAGGGGGTCGAATTACGTCTATGGCTACACCTTC

clone_size: .
j_call: TRBJ1-2
d_call: TRBD1
cdr3_length: 12
v_call: TRBV6-5
cdr3_aa: CASRITGAGYTF
cdr3_nt: TGTGCCAGCAGGATTACAGGGGCAGGCTACACCTTC

clone_size: .
j_call: TRBJ2-1
d_call: .
cdr3_length: 16
v_call: TRBV6-6
cdr3_aa: CASSYTDPGSYNEQFF
cdr3_nt: TGTGCCAGCAGTTACACTGACCCAGGGTCCTACAATGAGCAGTTCTTC

clone_size: .
j_call: TRBJ1-2
d_call: .
cdr3_length: 15
v_call: TRBV7-8
cdr3_aa: CASSLLLRGALGYTF
cdr3_nt: TGTGCCAGCAGCTTATTGTTGCGGGGGGCCTTAGGCTACACCTTC

clone_size: .
j_call: TRBJ1-2
d_call: .
cdr3_length: 13
v_call: TRBV6-5
cdr3_aa: CATSKADVDGYTF
cdr3_nt: TGTGCCACCTCCAAAGCGGACGTGGATGGCTACACCTTC

clone_size: .
j_call: TRBJ2-3
d_call: TRBD1
cdr3_length: 17
v_call: TRBV12-5
cdr3_aa: CASGSSPDRGVIDTQYF
cdr3_nt: TGTGCTAGTGGTTCCTCCCCTGACAGGGGAGTTATAGATACGCAGTATTTT

clone_size: .
j_call: TRBJ1-2
d_call: .
cdr3_length: 13
v_call: TRBV28
cdr3_aa: CASRRLGVNGYTF
cdr3_nt: TGTGCCAGCCGTCGATTGGGCGTTAATGGCTACACCTTC

clone_size: .
j_call: TRBJ1-1
d_call: .
cdr3_length: 16
v_call: TRBV7-2
cdr3_aa: CASSLTGGSVGTEAFF
cdr3_nt: TGTGCCAGCAGCTTGACCGGCGGGTCGGTGGGCACTGAAGCTTTCTTT

clone_size: .
j_call: TRBJ2-1
d_call: .
cdr3_length: 13
v_call: TRBV2
cdr3_aa: CASRARAYNEQFF
cdr3_nt: TGTGCCAGCCGGGCGCGGGCCTACAATGAGCAGTTCTTC

clone_size: .
j_call: TRBJ2-7
d_call: .
cdr3_length: 12
v_call: TRBV7-6
cdr3_aa: CASSSQEYEQYF
cdr3_nt: TGTGCCAGCAGCTCACAGGAGTACGAGCAGTACTTC

clone_size: .
j_call: TRBJ2-7
d_call: .
cdr3_length: 16
v_call: TRBV19
cdr3_aa: CASSISPGVSSYEQYF
cdr3_nt: TGTGCCAGTAGTATATCGCCAGGGGTAAGCTCCTACGAGCAGTACTTC

clone_size: .
j_call: TRBJ1-1
d_call: .
cdr3_length: 15
v_call: TRBV3-1/TRBV3-2
cdr3_aa: CASSQDAGEWTEAFF
cdr3_nt: TGTGCCAGCAGCCAAGATGCGGGGGAGTGGACTGAAGCTTTCTTT

clone_size: .
j_call: TRBJ1-1
d_call: .
cdr3_length: 17
v_call: TRBV19
cdr3_aa: CASSIGLKNGIDTEAFF
cdr3_nt: TGTGCCAGTAGTATAGGACTCAAGAATGGAATAGACACTGAAGCTTTCTTT

clone_size: .
j_call: TRBJ2-7
d_call: TRBD2
cdr3_length: 14
v_call: TRBV27
cdr3_aa: CASSAGLAGYEQYF
cdr3_nt: TGTGCCAGCAGTGCGGGACTAGCGGGCTACGAGCAGTACTTC

clone_size: .
j_call: TRBJ1-2
d_call: TRBD1
cdr3_length: 11
v_call: TRBV28
cdr3_aa: CASTTGYGYTF
cdr3_nt: TGTGCCAGCACGACAGGGTATGGCTACACCTTC

clone_size: .
j_call: TRBJ1-5
d_call: .
cdr3_length: 13
v_call: TRBV30
cdr3_aa: CAWSVDTNQPQHF
cdr3_nt: TGTGCCTGGAGTGTGGACACCAATCAGCCCCAGCATTTT

clone_size: .
j_call: TRBJ1-3
d_call: .
cdr3_length: 12
v_call: TRBV7-2
cdr3_aa: CASGLSGNTIYF
cdr3_nt: TGTGCCAGCGGGCTCTCTGGAAACACCATATATTTT

clone_size: .
j_call: TRBJ1-1
d_call: TRBD1
cdr3_length: 14
v_call: TRBV6-1
cdr3_aa: CASSEGGGFYEAFF
cdr3_nt: TGTGCCAGCAGTGAAGGAGGGGGCTTTTACGAAGCTTTCTTT

clone_size: .
j_call: TRBJ1-2
d_call: TRBD1
cdr3_length: 14
v_call: TRBV10-3
cdr3_aa: CAISEMTGPYGYTF
cdr3_nt: TGTGCCATCAGTGAGATGACAGGGCCCTATGGCTACACCTTC

clone_size: .
j_call: TRBJ2-2
d_call: .
cdr3_length: 16
v_call: TRBV9
cdr3_aa: CASSVDGFRDTGELFF
cdr3_nt: TGTGCCAGCAGCGTAGATGGGTTCCGGGACACCGGGGAGCTGTTTTTT

clone_size: .
j_call: TRBJ2-4
d_call: .
cdr3_length: 14
v_call: TRBV21-1
cdr3_aa: CASSKGLAKNIQYF
cdr3_nt: TGTGCCAGCAGCAAAGGTCTAGCCAAAAACATTCAGTACTTC

clone_size: .
j_call: TRBJ1-4
d_call: TRBD1
cdr3_length: 16
v_call: TRBV28
cdr3_aa: CASSTPWTGGDEKLFF
cdr3_nt: TGTGCCAGCAGTACTCCTTGGACAGGGGGTGATGAAAAACTGTTTTTT

clone_size: .
j_call: TRBJ1-5
d_call: TRBD1
cdr3_length: 16
v_call: TRBV18
cdr3_aa: CASSLNRDRGNQPQHF
cdr3_nt: TGTGCCAGCTCATTAAACCGGGACAGGGGCAATCAGCCCCAGCATTTT

clone_size: .
j_call: TRBJ2-3
d_call: TRBD1
cdr3_length: 14
v_call: TRBV7-9
cdr3_aa: CASGGTGELDTQYF
cdr3_nt: TGTGCCAGCGGCGGGACAGGGGAATTAGATACGCAGTATTTT

clone_size: .
j_call: TRBJ1-2
d_call: .
cdr3_length: 13
v_call: TRBV28
cdr3_aa: CASSPRVSYGYTF
cdr3_nt: TGTGCCAGCAGTCCCAGGGTTTCATATGGCTACACCTTC

clone_size: .
j_call: TRBJ2-1
d_call: .
cdr3_length: 13
v_call: TRBV10-3
cdr3_aa: CAIRDSYYNEQFF
cdr3_nt: TGTGCCATCCGGGACTCCTACTACAATGAGCAGTTCTTC